This TCR beta chain was identified during a study of blood T cell repertoires in COVID-19. Per the authors' pipeline: Using reference gene primer amplification, nucleated cell counts were estimated. Here immunoSEQ multiplex PCR was the method, and the copy in TCRdb shows in-frame clones only, minus some. V, J and clone size derive from that table, while D and trimming were established from the DNA sequence. The data hold 65,000 to 80,000 clones, with 75% to 90% observed a single time. Germline trimming cut 3 bases from V and 4 bases from J; bases unmatched to any gene: 8. The CDR3 is 15 amino acids. CDR1 is GTSNPN and CDR2 is SVGIG in the germline V gene (reference sequence).

Sequenced: peripheral blood. This TCR was sampled from a middle-aged man with active COVID-19. The J gene is TRBJ2-2, the V gene TRBV30, with TRBD2 matching 7 bases. The CDR3 nucleotides read TGTGCCTGGAGCCCGGACAAGCGGGGCACCGGGGAGCTGTTTTTT. Protein product: CAWSPDKRGTGELFF.